The 18 T cell receptor beta chains listed next were all sequenced from one sample in a study of technical replicates of blood from a few donors. Some clones are missing from TCRdb's copy, which holds only in-frame ones; the method was immunoSEQ multiplex PCR. The sample lists tens of thousands of clones; approximately 86% were seen once. Sample: PBMCs. All receptors derive from a human donor in good health. Some clones in this sample may be carry-over from other donors' samples.

The rearrangement uses TRBV7-9 and TRBJ1-4; TRBD1 agrees at 8 bases. Germline CDR1 and CDR2: SEHNR and FQNEAQ (reference sequence). The CDR3 totals 14 residues. V was clipped by 5 bases and J by 6 bases; unmatched bases: 5. CDR3 DNA: TGTGCCAGCAGCCTGACAGGGGTTGATGAAAAACTGTTTTTT. Its protein product is CASSLTGVDEKLFF.

The chain joins TRBV29-1 to TRBJ1-1; tentatively, D is TRBD1 (5 bases). Germline V gene data show CDR1 as SQVTM and CDR2 as ANQGSEA. The V end lost 7 bases, the J end lost 3 bases, and 6 bases lay between the germline ends. The CDR3 runs 10 residues. CDR3 in DNA: TGCAGCGCGGGGGACACTGAAGCTTTCTTT. Encoded protein: CSAGDTEAFF.

This sequence joins TRBV6-1 and TRBJ1-1; a weak D match, TRBD1 (5 bases). The V end was cut by 2 bases, the J end by 4 bases, with 11 bases between. CDR1 is MNHNS, CDR2 SASEGT, per germline. This CDR3 comprises 14 residues. The CDR3 DNA reads as TGTGCCAGCAGTGAAAGTTTTAGGGGCACTGAAGCTTTCTTT. Its protein product is CASSESFRGTEAFF.

J is TRBJ2-1 and V is TRBV9, with TRBD1 matching over 8 bases. The CDR3 consists of 13 residues. Germline V gene data show CDR1 as SGDLS and CDR2 as YYNGEE. After removal of 3 bases from V and 7 bases from J, the junction contained 3 bases not matched to a gene. CDR3 in amino acids: CASSATGVNEQFF. CDR3 DNA: TGTGCCAGCAGCGCGACAGGGGTGAATGAGCAGTTCTTC.

The V and J genes are TRBV7-9 and TRBJ1-5; weak D call: TRBD1 (5 bases). The CDR3 contains 12 residues. Trimming removed 1 base from V and 7 bases from J, with 5 bases in between. Germline V lookup: CDR1 SEHNR, CDR2 FQNEAQ (reference sequence). The CDR3 region has the DNA TGTGCCAGCAGCTTAGGACAGCAGCCCCAGCATTTT. This sequence encodes CASSLGQQPQHF.

V is TRBV19 and J is TRBJ2-7; D is unclear. Germline V CDR1 and CDR2: LNHDA, SQIVND (reference sequence). Trimming cost V 6 bases and J 0 bases, with 9 bases left between them. The CDR3 contains 13 residues. The CDR3 DNA reads TGTGCCAGTAGAACTGCAGGCTCCTACGAGCAGTACTTC. It translates to CASRTAGSYEQYF.

This clone was observed a few times. The V gene is TRBV19, the J gene TRBJ1-2; 9 positions match TRBD1. This CDR3 region has 14 residues. V gave up 9 bases and J gave up 5 bases; unmatched junction bases: 10. Germline lookup yields CDR1 LNHDA and CDR2 SQIVND (reference sequence). CDR3 protein: CASKYRGQGYGYTF. CDR3 nucleotides: TGTGCCAGCAAGTACAGGGGGCAAGGGTATGGCTACACCTTC.

This clone was observed a single time. The chain carries TRBV6-5 and TRBJ1-2; a weak D match, TRBD1 (6 bases). The germline V and J ends were trimmed by 6 bases and 6 bases, with 14 bases remaining between them. CDR1 and CDR2 (germline): MNHEY, SVGAGI. This CDR3 has 13 residues. The CDR3 loop reads CASRPDSSNGYTF. The CDR3 DNA is TGTGCCAGCAGACCGGACAGCTCAAATGGCTACACCTTC.

The chain uses TRBV5-1 and TRBJ1-4, with no clear D. The CDR3 contains 14 residues. Looked up from germline, CDR1 is SGHRS and CDR2 is YFSETQ. Trimming pared 0 bases from V and 5 bases from J, leaving 8 bases between. The CDR3 protein is CASSLVAGNEKLFF. As DNA, the CDR3 is TGCGCCAGCAGCTTGGTAGCGGGAAATGAAAAACTGTTTTTT.

This chain links TRBV20-1 with TRBJ2-7, with D perhaps matching TRBD2 (5 bases). CDR1 and CDR2 from the germline V gene are DFQATT and SNEGSKA (reference sequence). This CDR3 contains 11 residues. V dropped 6 bases and J dropped 7 bases, with 13 bases sitting between them. The CDR3 loop is CSARTGKEQYF. The DNA for the CDR3 is TGCAGTGCCCGGACTGGTAAGGAGCAGTACTTC.

The sample holds one count of this clone. The chain recombines TRBV6-5 with TRBJ1-5; 9 bases are a match to TRBD1. The germline CDR1 and CDR2 sequences are MNHEY and SVGAGI. This CDR3 region has 14 residues. J lost 5 bases, V lost 6 bases, and 5 bases had no gene match. This chain's CDR3 is CASRKTGGHQPQHF. CDR3 coding DNA: TGTGCCAGCAGAAAAACAGGGGGCCATCAGCCCCAGCATTTT.

The V call is TRBV19, the J call TRBJ1-6; D gene ambiguous. The CDR3 extends over 15 amino acids. Germline V lookup: CDR1 LNHDA, CDR2 SQIVND (reference sequence). With 4 bases removed from V and 10 bases from J, the gap between germline ends came to 17 bases. The chain's CDR3 is CASSTEGRSGSPLHF. CDR3 DNA: TGTGCCAGTAGTACAGAGGGCAGAAGTGGATCACCCCTCCACTTT.

This clone was recorded once. V gene TRBV23-1 combines with J gene TRBJ2-2, with 8 bases that match TRBD2. TRBV23-1 is an open reading frame whose function is uncertain. Losses at the gene ends were 0 bases for V and 0 bases for J; bases not matched to a gene: 12. The CDR3 covers 20 residues. CDR3 amino acids: CASSQSSGNLGPSNTGELFF. Written as DNA, the CDR3 is TGCGCCAGCAGTCAATCTAGCGGGAACCTAGGACCGTCGAACACCGGGGAGCTGTTTTTT.

This chain joins TRBV27 and TRBJ2-2; no reliable D call. The germline gives CDR1 MNHEY, CDR2 SMNVEV (reference sequence). The CDR3 spans 12 residues. Trimming took off 6 bases at V and 7 bases at J, with 9 bases between the two ends. CDR3 sequence (DNA): TGTGCCAGCAGCCACAGTCGCGGGGAGCTGTTTTTT. It specifies CASSHSRGELFF.

The chain's CDR3 is CASSPWEADVTF. The CDR3 nucleotides are TGTGCCAGCTCACCATGGGAGGCAGATGTCACCTTC. The chain has TRBV18 and TRBJ1-2; D not resolved. In germline, CDR1 is KGHSH, CDR2 LQKENI. The CDR3 extends over 12 amino acids. The germline V and J ends were trimmed by 2 bases and 13 bases, with 14 bases remaining between them.

The gene calls are TRBV20-1 and TRBJ2-7; TRBD1 is a possible D gene (5 bases). Trimming shortened V by 7 bases and J by 3 bases, and 10 bases separated the two germline ends. The germline gives CDR1 DFQATT, CDR2 SNEGSKA (reference sequence). This CDR3 region has 11 residues. CDR3 in DNA: TGCAGTGGTGGACATCGCTACGAGCAGTACTTC. Protein product: CSGGHRYEQYF.

V gene TRBV7-8 combines with J gene TRBJ2-7; TRBD1 aligns across 7 bases. This CDR3 comprises 16 residues. J was trimmed by 1 base and V by 4 bases; bases with no gene match: 10. Germline CDR1 is SGHVS and CDR2 is FQNEAQ. The CDR3 is CASSSTLRTGSYEQYF. CDR3 sequence (DNA): TGTGCCAGCAGCTCGACATTGCGGACAGGTTCCTACGAGCAGTACTTC.

The CDR3 DNA follows: TGTGCCAGCAGCGGAGGGGGCAACAGGGGGTTGAGTAACTATGGCTACACCTTC. Protein: CASSGGGNRGLSNYGYTF. The gene calls are TRBV5-6 and TRBJ1-2; 8 bases line up with TRBD1. Unmatched junction bases numbered 15, after V lost 4 bases and J lost 1 base. Germline lookup yields CDR1 SGHDT and CDR2 YYEEEE. The CDR3 is 18 residues long.